These 6 T cell receptor beta chains share one sample of origin, sequenced in a study of shared clonotypes between healthy human individuals. The data were produced by immunoSEQ multiplex PCR, yet TCRdb's version contains in-frame clones alone and is incomplete. The sample includes more than 450,000 clones, approximately 79% of them seen just once. The source material was PBMCs. These receptor sequences come from a woman in her thirties or forties in good health. Some clones in this sample may be carry-over from other donors' samples.

The chain combines TRBV5-1 with TRBJ2-3; a weak D match, TRBD2 (6 bases). Germline V gives CDR1 SGHRS, CDR2 YFSETQ. With 2 bases removed from V and 4 bases from J, the gap between germline ends came to 11 bases. The CDR3 runs to 14 residues. The CDR3 DNA sequence: TGCGCCAGCAGCTTTCTCGGGAGTTCAGATACGCAGTATTTT. This sequence encodes CASSFLGSSDTQYF.

This chain joins TRBV27 and TRBJ2-3, with D perhaps assigned TRBD1 or TRBD2 (5 bases each). The CDR3 sequence is 15 residues long. The germline gives CDR1 MNHEY, CDR2 SMNVEV (reference sequence). Trimming shortened V by 5 bases and J by 0 bases, and 12 bases separated the two germline ends. DNA of the CDR3: TGTGCCAGCAGTACAAGACGGGGCAGCACAGATACGCAGTATTTT. Translating gives CASSTRRGSTDTQYF.

This clone was detected only once. The chain recombines TRBV7-9 with TRBJ2-1; D may be TRBD1 (6 bases). CDR3 length: 13 residues. Deletions cut 5 bases from V and 6 bases from J, with 11 bases between. Germline-derived CDR1 and CDR2 are SEHNR and FQNEAQ (reference sequence). CDR3 amino acids: CASSPNRANEQFF. The DNA for the CDR3 is TGTGCCAGCAGCCCTAACAGGGCCAATGAGCAGTTCTTC. The full variable domain, its missing parts supplied by reference TRBV7-9 and TRBJ2-1, is DTGVSQNPRHKITKRGQNVTFRCDPISEHNRLYWYRQTLGQGPEFLTYFQNEAQLEKSRLLSDRFSAERPKGSFSTLEIQRTEQGDSAMYLCASSPNRANEQFFGPGTRLTVL.

The table lists this clone with a count of one. The rearrangement joins TRBV5-1 to TRBJ2-7; 9 positions agree with TRBD2. The CDR3 extends over 14 amino acids. V dropped 0 bases and J dropped 11; count of bases not matched to a gene: 9. Germline CDR1 and CDR2: SGHRS and YFSETQ. Here the CDR3 DNA reads TGCGCCAGCAGCTTGGGGGATAGCGGGAGAGTGAAGTACTTC. Amino acids: CASSLGDSGRVKYF.

The chain couples TRBV2 to TRBJ2-7; weak D call: TRBD1 (6 bases). Germline CDR1 and CDR2: SNHLY and FYNNEI. The V end was cut by 7 bases, the J end by 2 bases, with 12 bases between. The CDR3 loop spans 13 amino acids. Here the CDR3 reads CASTTYRAYEQYF. DNA for the CDR3: TGTGCCAGCACCACGTACAGGGCCTACGAGCAGTACTTC.

This clone was picked up one time. The rearrangement uses TRBV28 and TRBJ2-7, with 7 bases identical to TRBD1. This CDR3 has 16 residues. The ends lost 3 bases at V and 3 bases at J; junction bases unmatched: 11. Germline values: CDR1 MDHEN, CDR2 SYDVKM. CDR3 residues: CASSFGYGDRNYEQYF. The CDR3 coding sequence is TGTGCCAGCAGTTTTGGTTATGGGGACAGAAACTACGAGCAGTACTTC. The full variable domain, completed using reference TRBV28 and TRBJ2-7, is DVKVTQSSRYLVKRTGEKVFLECVQDMDHENMFWYRQDPGLGLRLIYFSYDVKMKEKGDIPEGYSVSREKKERFSLILESASTNQTSMYLCASSFGYGDRNYEQYFGPGTRLTVT.